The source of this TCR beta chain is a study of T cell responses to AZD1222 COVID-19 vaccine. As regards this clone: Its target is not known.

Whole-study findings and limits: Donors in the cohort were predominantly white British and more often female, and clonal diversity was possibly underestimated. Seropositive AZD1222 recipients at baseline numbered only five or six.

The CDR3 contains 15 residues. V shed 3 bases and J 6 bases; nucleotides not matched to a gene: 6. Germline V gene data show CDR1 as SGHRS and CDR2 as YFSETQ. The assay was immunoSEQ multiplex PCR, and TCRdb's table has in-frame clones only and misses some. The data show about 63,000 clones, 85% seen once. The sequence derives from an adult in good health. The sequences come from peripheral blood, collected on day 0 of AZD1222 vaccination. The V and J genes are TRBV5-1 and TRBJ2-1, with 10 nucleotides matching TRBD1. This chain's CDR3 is CASSWTRTGGNEQFF. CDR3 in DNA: TGCGCCAGCAGCTGGACCCGGACAGGGGGCAATGAGCAGTTCTTC.